The entry below describes one T cell receptor (beta chain). Its antigen target is currently unknown. Qualities for individual bases were not recorded, and no much larger clone is one base off. The data originate from a study of cytomegalovirus exposure and HLA in healthy donors (dated by TCRdb to about 2017). General notes on the study: The 666 repertoires of the first cohort and the roughly 120 validation repertoires were produced on the same platform, according to a later analysis. The study was designed to test whether signatures of past pathogen exposure could be identified by cataloging public T cell receptors. In addition to the first cohort of approximately 650 subjects, a separate validation cohort of approximately 130 different subjects was used. The study combined high-throughput TCR immunosequencing, statistical association of individual TCRs with disease status, and machine learning to predict cytomegalovirus infection status.

Libraries were constructed by the immunoSEQ multiplex PCR assay. As for how the authors treated the data: A statistical classification framework was built to diagnose cytomegalovirus status from the catalog of TCR beta chain sequences. Not all clones reach the TCRdb copy of this immuneACCESS table, which keeps in-frame sequences only. Checked studies attribute under half of the gap to unresolved V genes and leave the rest unexplained. That table supplies the V and J calls and clone size; D and trimming were determined from the DNA. Recorded for this sample are about 160,000 clones; roughly 83% of them occurred a single time. The ten largest clones take up more than 8.5% of the sample. Results and caveats for the whole study, not just this receptor: A later analysis lacked HLA typing for the validation cohort, so it scored co-occurrence in that cohort across all 120 repertoires. Cytomegalovirus status was reported to be diagnosed by the classifier with high specificity and sensitivity in both the original and validation cohorts. A total of roughly 160 TCR beta chains were listed by the study as associated with cytomegalovirus. A few of the identified cytomegalovirus-associated TCR beta chains were confirmed in vitro to be specific for cytomegalovirus antigens. Most TCR sequences were observed very rarely across donors, whereas some public TCRs were present in many individuals. According to the authors, the approach could potentially be generalized to other disease states and immunological phenotypes. Subsequent analysis determined that TCRs grouped into clusters in the first cohort also showed a tendency toward co-occurrence across the roughly 110 validation repertoires, and 85% to 95% of cluster scores exceeded 0.

Donors formed part of the validation cohort, which comprised fewer than 150 subjects and was distinct from the first cohort of several hundred subjects. The clonotype comes from a man under 40 in good health and CMV-seropositive. The sample was PBMCs.

The CDR3 region reads CSSQGTGGGTGELFF. The base sequence is TGCAGCTCCCAGGGGACAGGGGGTGGCACCGGGGAGCTGTTTTTT. The V and J segments used are TRBV29-1 and TRBJ2-2; TRBD1 matches 11 bases in the middle. V is cut back by 8 bases and J by 4 bases, with 9 bases in the junction unmatched. The CDR3 numbers 15 residues from cysteine through phenylalanine. Of all the DNA, just the CDR3 is kept, 45 bases in frame from base 1. For CDR1 and CDR2, the germline V gene lists SQVTM and ANQGSEA.